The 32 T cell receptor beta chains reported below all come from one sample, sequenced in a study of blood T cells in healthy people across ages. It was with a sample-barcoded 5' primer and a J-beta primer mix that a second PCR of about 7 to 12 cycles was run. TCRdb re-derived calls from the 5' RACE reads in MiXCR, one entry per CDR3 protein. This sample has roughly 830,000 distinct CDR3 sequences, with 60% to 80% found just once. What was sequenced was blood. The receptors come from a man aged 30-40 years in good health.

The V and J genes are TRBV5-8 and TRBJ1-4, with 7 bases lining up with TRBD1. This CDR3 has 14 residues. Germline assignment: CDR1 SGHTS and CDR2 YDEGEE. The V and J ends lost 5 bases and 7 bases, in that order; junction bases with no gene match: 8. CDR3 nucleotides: TGTGCCAGCAGAACGACAGGGCGCAGTGAAAAACTGTTTTTT. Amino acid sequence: CASRTTGRSEKLFF.

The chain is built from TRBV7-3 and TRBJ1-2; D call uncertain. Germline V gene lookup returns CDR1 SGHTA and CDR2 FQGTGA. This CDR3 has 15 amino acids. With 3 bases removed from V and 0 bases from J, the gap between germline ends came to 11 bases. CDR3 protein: CASSLIGGANYGYTF. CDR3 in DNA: TGTGCCAGCAGCTTGATTGGTGGAGCTAACTATGGCTACACCTTC. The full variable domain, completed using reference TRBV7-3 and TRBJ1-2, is GAGVSQTPSNKVTEKGKYVELRCDPISGHTALYWYRQSLGQGPEFLIYFQGTGAADDSGLPNDRFFAVRPEGSVSTLKIQRTERGDSAVYLCASSLIGGANYGYTFGSGTRLTVV.

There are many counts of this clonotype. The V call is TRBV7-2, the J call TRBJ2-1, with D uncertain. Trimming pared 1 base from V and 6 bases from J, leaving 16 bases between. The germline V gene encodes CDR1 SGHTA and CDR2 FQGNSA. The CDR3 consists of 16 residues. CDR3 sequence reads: CASSLVVLVGSNEQFF. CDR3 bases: TGTGCCAGCAGCTTAGTTGTTCTAGTTGGATCCAATGAGCAGTTCTTC.

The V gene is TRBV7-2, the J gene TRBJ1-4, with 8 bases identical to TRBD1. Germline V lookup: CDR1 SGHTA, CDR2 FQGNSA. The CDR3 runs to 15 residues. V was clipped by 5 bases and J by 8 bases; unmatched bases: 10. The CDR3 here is CASSKGGDRHEKLFF. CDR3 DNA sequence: TGTGCCAGCAGCAAGGGGGGGGACAGGCACGAAAAACTGTTTTTT.

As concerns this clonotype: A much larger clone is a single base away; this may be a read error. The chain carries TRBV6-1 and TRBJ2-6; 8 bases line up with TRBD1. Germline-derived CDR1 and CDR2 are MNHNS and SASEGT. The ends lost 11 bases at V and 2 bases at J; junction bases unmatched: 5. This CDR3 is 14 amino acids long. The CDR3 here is CASRQGTGANVLTF. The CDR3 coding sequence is TGTGCCTCCAGACAGGGGACTGGGGCCAACGTCCTGACTTTC.

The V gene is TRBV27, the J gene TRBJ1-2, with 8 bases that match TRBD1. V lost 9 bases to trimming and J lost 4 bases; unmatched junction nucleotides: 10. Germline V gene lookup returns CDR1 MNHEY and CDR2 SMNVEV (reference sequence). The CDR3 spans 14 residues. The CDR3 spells CASSIGTGPYGYTF. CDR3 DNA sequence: TGTGCCAGTAGTATCGGGACAGGACCCTATGGCTACACCTTC.

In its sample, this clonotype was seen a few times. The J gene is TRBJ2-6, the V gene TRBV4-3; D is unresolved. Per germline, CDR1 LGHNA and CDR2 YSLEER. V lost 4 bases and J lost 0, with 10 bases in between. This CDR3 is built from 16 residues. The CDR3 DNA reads TGCGCCAGCAGCCTAGGGCTGTACTCTGGGGCCAACGTCCTGACTTTC. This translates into CASSLGLYSGANVLTF.

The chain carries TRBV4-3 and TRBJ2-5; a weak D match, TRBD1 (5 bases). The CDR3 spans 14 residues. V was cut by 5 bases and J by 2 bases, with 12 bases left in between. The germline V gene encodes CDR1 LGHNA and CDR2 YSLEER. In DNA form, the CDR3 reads TGCGCCAGCAGCACGACAGTGTTTCAAGAGACCCAGTACTTC. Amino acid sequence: CASSTTVFQETQYF.

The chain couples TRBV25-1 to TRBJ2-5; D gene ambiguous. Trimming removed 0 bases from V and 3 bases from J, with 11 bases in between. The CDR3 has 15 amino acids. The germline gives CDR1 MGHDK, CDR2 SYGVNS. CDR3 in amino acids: CASSEYTSNEETQYF. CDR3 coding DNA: TGTGCCAGCAGTGAATATACAAGCAATGAAGAGACCCAGTACTTC.

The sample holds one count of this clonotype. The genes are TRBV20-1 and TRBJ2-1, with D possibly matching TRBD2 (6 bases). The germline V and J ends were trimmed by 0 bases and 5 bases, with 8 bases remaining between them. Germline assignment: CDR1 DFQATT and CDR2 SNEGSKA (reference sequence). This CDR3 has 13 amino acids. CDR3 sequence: CSAREASDNEQFF. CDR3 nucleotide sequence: TGCAGTGCTAGAGAGGCTAGCGACAATGAGCAGTTCTTC.

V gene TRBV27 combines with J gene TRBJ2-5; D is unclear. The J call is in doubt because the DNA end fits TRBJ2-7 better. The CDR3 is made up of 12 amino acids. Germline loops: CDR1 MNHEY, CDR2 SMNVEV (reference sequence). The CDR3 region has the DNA TGTGCCATCGCCCCAGCGTCGGACGAGCAGTACTTC. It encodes CAIAPASDEQYF.

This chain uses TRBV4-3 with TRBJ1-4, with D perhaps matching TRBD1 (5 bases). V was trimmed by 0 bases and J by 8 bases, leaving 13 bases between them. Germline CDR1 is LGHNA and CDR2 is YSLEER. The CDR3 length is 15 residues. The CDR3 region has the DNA TGCGCCAGCAGCCAAGAGTACAGGTGGGGCGAAAAACTGTTTTTT. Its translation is CASSQEYRWGEKLFF.

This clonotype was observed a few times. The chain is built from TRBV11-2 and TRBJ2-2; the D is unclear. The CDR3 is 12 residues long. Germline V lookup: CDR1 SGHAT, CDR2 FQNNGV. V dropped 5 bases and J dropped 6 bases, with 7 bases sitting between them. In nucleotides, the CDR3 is TGTGCCAGCAGCCAAGGGCCCGGGGAGCTGTTTTTT. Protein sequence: CASSQGPGELFF.

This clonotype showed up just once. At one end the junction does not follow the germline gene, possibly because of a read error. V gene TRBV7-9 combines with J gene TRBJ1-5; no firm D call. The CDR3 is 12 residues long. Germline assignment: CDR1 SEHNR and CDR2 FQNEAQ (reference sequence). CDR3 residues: CASGLMEKPQHF. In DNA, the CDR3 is TGTGCCAGCGGCTTAATGGAAAAGCCCCAGCATTTT.

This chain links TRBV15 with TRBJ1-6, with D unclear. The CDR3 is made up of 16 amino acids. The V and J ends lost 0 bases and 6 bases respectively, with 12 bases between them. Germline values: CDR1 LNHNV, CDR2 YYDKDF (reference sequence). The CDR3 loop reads CATSRDPGIGNSPLHF. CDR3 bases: TGTGCCACCAGCAGAGATCCTGGGATTGGTAATTCACCCCTCCACTTT.

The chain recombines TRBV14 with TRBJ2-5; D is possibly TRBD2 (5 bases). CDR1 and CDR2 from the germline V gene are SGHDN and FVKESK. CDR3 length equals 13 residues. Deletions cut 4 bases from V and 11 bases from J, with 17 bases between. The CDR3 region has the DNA TGTGCCAGCAGCCGGACTGGCCGAATTGAACAGTACTTC. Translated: CASSRTGRIEQYF.

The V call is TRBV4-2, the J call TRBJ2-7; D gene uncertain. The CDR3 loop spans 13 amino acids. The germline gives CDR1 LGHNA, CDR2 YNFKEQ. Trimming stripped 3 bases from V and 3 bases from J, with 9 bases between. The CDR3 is CASSHTDGYEQYF. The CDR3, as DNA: TGTGCCAGCAGCCACACGGACGGCTACGAGCAGTACTTC.

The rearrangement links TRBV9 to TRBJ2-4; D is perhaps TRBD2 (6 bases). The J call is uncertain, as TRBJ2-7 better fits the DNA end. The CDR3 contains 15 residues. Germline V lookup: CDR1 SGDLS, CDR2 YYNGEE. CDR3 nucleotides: TGTGCCAGCAGCGTAGGTGGAGGGTTAGCCAACGAGCAGTACTTC. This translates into CASSVGGGLANEQYF.

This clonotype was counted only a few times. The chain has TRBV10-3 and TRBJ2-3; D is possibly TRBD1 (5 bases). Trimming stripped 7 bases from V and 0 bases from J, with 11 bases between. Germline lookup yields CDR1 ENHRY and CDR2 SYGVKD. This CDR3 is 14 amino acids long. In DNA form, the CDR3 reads TGTGCCATCACGTGGGGCACCAGCACAGATACGCAGTATTTT. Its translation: CAITWGTSTDTQYF.

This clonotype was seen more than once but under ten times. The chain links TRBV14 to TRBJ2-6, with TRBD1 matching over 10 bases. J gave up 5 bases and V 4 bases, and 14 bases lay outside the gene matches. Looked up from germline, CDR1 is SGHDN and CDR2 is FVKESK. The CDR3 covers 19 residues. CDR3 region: CASSPRDRGTLNWANVLTF. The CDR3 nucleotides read TGTGCCAGCAGCCCCCGGGACAGGGGAACCTTAAACTGGGCCAACGTCCTGACTTTC.

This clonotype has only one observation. The CDR3 spells CASSESGGESETQYF. CDR3 DNA: TGTGCCAGCAGTGAGAGCGGGGGGGAAAGTGAGACCCAGTACTTC. The rearrangement joins TRBV6-4 to TRBJ2-7; 10 nucleotides agree with TRBD2. The better agreement between TRBJ2-5 and the DNA end casts doubt on the J call. CDR1 is MRHNA and CDR2 is SNTAGT in the germline V gene. The CDR3 runs 15 residues.

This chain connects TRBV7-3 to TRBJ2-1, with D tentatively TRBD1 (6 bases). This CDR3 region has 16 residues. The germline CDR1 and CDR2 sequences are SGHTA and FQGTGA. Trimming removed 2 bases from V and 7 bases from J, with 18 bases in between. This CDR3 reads CASSLVSARGGNEQFF. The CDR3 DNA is TGTGCCAGCAGCTTAGTCTCGGCCAGGGGCGGGAATGAGCAGTTCTTC.

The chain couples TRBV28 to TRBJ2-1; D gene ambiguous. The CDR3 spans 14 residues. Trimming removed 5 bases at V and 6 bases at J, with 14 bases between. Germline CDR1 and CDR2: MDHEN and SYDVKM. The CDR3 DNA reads TGTGCCAGCAGTCCCTTCCGATCCAGCAATGAGCAGTTCTTC. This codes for CASSPFRSSNEQFF. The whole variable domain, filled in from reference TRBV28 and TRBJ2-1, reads DVKVTQSSRYLVKRTGEKVFLECVQDMDHENMFWYRQDPGLGLRLIYFSYDVKMKEKGDIPEGYSVSREKKERFSLILESASTNQTSMYLCASSPFRSSNEQFFGPGTRLTVL.

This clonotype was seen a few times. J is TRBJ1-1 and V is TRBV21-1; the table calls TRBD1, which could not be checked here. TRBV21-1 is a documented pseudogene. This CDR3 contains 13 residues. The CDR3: CASRLTGNTEAFF. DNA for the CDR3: TGTGCCAGCAGATTGACGGGGAACACTGAAGCTTTCTTT.

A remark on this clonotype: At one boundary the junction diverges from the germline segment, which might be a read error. The CDR3 DNA reads as TGTGCCAGCAGTTACGGGGACAGGCCGGGTTCCGGGGCCAACGCCCTGACTTTC. Its translation is CASSYGDRPGSGANALTF. The gene calls are TRBV6-5 and TRBJ2-6, with TRBD1 identical over 8 bases. CDR3 length: 18 amino acids. Germline CDR1 is MNHEY and CDR2 is SVGAGI.

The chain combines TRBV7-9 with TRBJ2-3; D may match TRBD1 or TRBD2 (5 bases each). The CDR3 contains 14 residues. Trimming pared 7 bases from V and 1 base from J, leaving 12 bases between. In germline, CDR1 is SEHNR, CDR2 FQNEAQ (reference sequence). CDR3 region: CASNWGWGTDTQYF. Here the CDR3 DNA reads TGTGCCAGCAATTGGGGGTGGGGCACAGATACGCAGTATTTT.

CDR3 loop: CASSVPPAQGDTGELFF. CDR3 coding DNA: TGTGCCAGCAGCGTCCCTCCCGCACAGGGGGACACCGGGGAGCTGTTTTTT. The chain carries TRBV9 and TRBJ2-2, with TRBD1 identical over 8 bases. Losses at the gene ends were 2 bases for V and 3 bases for J; bases not matched to a gene: 9. CDR1 is SGDLS and CDR2 is YYNGEE in the germline V gene. The CDR3 length is 17 residues.

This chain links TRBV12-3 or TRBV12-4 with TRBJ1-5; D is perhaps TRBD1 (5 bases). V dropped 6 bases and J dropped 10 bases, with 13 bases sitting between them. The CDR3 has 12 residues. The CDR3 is CASSFRRDPQHF. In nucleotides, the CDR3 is TGTGCCAGCAGCTTTAGGCGGGACCCCCAGCATTTT.

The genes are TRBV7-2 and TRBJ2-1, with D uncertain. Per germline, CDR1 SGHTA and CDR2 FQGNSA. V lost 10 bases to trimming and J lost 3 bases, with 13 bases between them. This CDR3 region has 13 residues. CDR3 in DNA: TGTGCCACACCATCAGAAAACTACAATGAGCAGTTCTTC. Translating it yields CATPSENYNEQFF.

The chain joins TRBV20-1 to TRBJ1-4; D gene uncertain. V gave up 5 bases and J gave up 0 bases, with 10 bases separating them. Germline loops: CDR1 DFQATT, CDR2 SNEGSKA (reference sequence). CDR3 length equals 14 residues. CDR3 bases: TGCAGTGCTCCCCCACTTGCAACTAATGAAAAACTGTTTTTT. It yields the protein CSAPPLATNEKLFF.

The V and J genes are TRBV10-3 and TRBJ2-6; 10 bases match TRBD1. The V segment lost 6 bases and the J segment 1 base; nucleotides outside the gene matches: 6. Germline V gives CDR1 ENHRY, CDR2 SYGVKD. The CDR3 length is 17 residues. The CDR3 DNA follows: TGTGCCATCAGCCCACGACAGGGGGCGTCTGGGGCCAACGTCCTGACTTTC. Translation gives CAISPRQGASGANVLTF.

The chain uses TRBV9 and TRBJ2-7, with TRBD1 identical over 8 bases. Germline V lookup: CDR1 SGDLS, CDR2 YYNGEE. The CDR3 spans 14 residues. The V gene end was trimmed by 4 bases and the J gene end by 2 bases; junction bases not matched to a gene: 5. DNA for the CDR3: TGTGCCAGCAGCACAGGGGGGAGCCCCTACGAGCAGTACTTC. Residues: CASSTGGSPYEQYF. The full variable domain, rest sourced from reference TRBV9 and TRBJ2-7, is DSGVTQTPKHLITATGQRVTLRCSPRSGDLSVYWYQQSLDQGLQFLIQYYNGEERAKGNILERFSAQQFPDLHSELNLSSLELGDSALYFCASSTGGSPYEQYFGPGTRLTVT.